This paragraph reports one T cell receptor beta chain. CDR1 and CDR2 from the germline V gene are KGHSH and LQKENI. The CDR3 contains 14 residues. V gave up 3 bases and J gave up 2 bases, with 11 bases separating them. During active infection, Seattle patients enrolled and were then monitored through disease. The sample comes from a study of blood T cell repertoires in COVID-19. Overall study: Material from acute and convalescent COVID-19 was sourced from the United States, Italy and Spain.

In the authors' methods: For nucleated cells, counts were estimated from reference gene primer amplification. TCRdb keeps only in-frame clones here, not all; method: immunoSEQ multiplex PCR. The DNA was the basis for D and trimming; V, J and clone size are from that table. Found here are 300,000 to 400,000 clones, 88% of them singletons; the top ten hold approximately 7.3%. Material for sequencing was peripheral blood. The rearrangement links TRBV18 to TRBJ2-7, with D possibly TRBD1 on 5 matching bases. The clonotype originates from a woman in her 70s with COVID-19, enrolled during active disease. The CDR3: CASSPALGAYEQYF. In DNA form, the CDR3 reads TGTGCCAGCTCACCCGCGCTAGGGGCCTACGAGCAGTACTTC.